These 20 T cell receptor beta chains originate from one sample sequenced in a study of blood T cell repertoires in COVID-19 (dated by TCRdb to 2020 to 2021). Receptor amplification or capture employed the immunoSEQ multiplex PCR assay. This immuneACCESS table, as held by TCRdb, lists in-frame sequences with V and J called but not all clones. Of the missing ones, under half trace to an unresolved V gene in checked studies; the others have no known cause. Here the sample has roughly 280,000 clones; 80% to 90% occur a single time. The ten largest clones add up to more than 9.5% of the sample. Specimen: peripheral blood. These receptors came from a woman in her 70s with acute or convalescent COVID-19.

The V call is TRBV27, the J call TRBJ1-5, with a possible D match to TRBD1 (6 bases). V was clipped by 5 bases and J by 1 base, with 12 bases between them. Germline V lookup: CDR1 MNHEY, CDR2 SMNVEV (reference sequence). CDR3 length equals 15 residues. The chain's CDR3 is CASSPGDVSNQPQHF. The CDR3 coding sequence is TGTGCCAGCAGTCCAGGGGACGTAAGCAATCAGCCCCAGCATTTT.

The genes are TRBV11-2 and TRBJ2-3; 8 nucleotides align to TRBD1. The CDR3 is 15 amino acids. Per germline, CDR1 SGHAT and CDR2 FQNNGV. V shed 1 base, J shed 7 bases, and the junction held 7 bases outside the gene matches. The chain's CDR3 is CASSLARTGINTQYF. CDR3 sequence (DNA): TGTGCCAGCAGCTTAGCGCGGACAGGGATTAATACGCAGTATTTT.

The rearrangement uses TRBV9 and TRBJ1-2; D is undetermined. V was trimmed by 0 bases and J by 1 base, leaving 7 bases between them. The V gene's germline CDR1 is SGDLS and CDR2 YYNGEE. The CDR3 totals 14 residues. The chain's CDR3 is CASSVGNSNYGYTF. The CDR3 nucleotides read TGTGCCAGCAGCGTAGGAAACAGTAACTATGGCTACACCTTC.

The gene calls are TRBV2 and TRBJ2-1, with 10 bases lining up with TRBD2. Germline assignment: CDR1 SNHLY and CDR2 FYNNEI. J was trimmed by 6 bases and V by 0 bases; bases with no gene match: 5. CDR3 length equals 16 residues. The CDR3 loop is CASSEARLAGANEQFF. In DNA form, the CDR3 reads TGTGCCAGCAGTGAAGCGCGGCTAGCGGGGGCCAATGAGCAGTTCTTC.

The chain uses TRBV7-9 and TRBJ1-4; possible D gene TRBD1, 5 bases. The CDR3 spans 18 residues. CDR1 is SEHNR and CDR2 is FQNEAQ in the germline V gene (reference sequence). V was trimmed by 0 bases and J by 7 bases, leaving 21 bases between them. CDR3 protein: CASSLAIGGEWPSEKLFF. For the CDR3, the DNA is TGTGCCAGCAGCTTAGCGATCGGGGGGGAATGGCCAAGTGAAAAACTGTTTTTT.

The genes are TRBV5-1 and TRBJ1-1; TRBD1 might be the D (6 bases). The germline V and J ends were trimmed by 0 bases and 3 bases, with 9 bases remaining between them. The CDR3 is 14 amino acids. CDR1 is SGHRS and CDR2 is YFSETQ in the germline V gene. The CDR3 sequence: CASSLGGPDTEAFF. In DNA, the CDR3 is TGCGCCAGCAGCTTGGGGGGGCCGGACACTGAAGCTTTCTTT.

This sequence joins TRBV7-3 and TRBJ1-6; 9 bases are shared with TRBD1. With 5 bases clipped from V and 8 bases from J, the junction kept 1 base outside the gene matches. Germline CDR1 SGHTA, CDR2 FQGTGA. There are 13 residues in the CDR3. CDR3 coding DNA: TGTGCCAGCAGCCGGGACAGGGATTCACCCCTCCACTTT. Amino acids: CASSRDRDSPLHF.

The gene calls are TRBV6-6 and TRBJ2-3; D ambiguous. Germline V gives CDR1 MNHNY, CDR2 SVGAGI (reference sequence). The V end was cut by 2 bases, the J end by 6 bases, with 6 bases between. The CDR3 consists of 12 residues. In DNA, the CDR3 is TGTGCCAGCAGTTACCCTCTTGATACGCAGTATTTT. Protein sequence: CASSYPLDTQYF.

The rearrangement links TRBV20-1 to TRBJ1-1; no clear D gene. Germline V gene data show CDR1 as DFQATT and CDR2 as SNEGSKA (reference sequence). This CDR3 has 11 amino acids. V was pared by 5 bases and J by 6 bases, with 10 bases between. CDR3 amino acids: CSAPRRAEAFF. The CDR3 nucleotides read TGCAGTGCTCCGCGGCGCGCTGAAGCTTTCTTT.

The chain employs TRBV5-1 and TRBJ2-7, with 11 bases aligning to TRBD2. V lost 4 bases, J lost 3 bases, and 9 bases stayed unmatched. Germline V gene data show CDR1 as SGHRS and CDR2 as YFSETQ. This CDR3 has 16 amino acids. CDR3 protein: CASSTTGTSGIYEQYF. The CDR3, as DNA: TGCGCCAGCAGCACCACCGGGACTAGCGGTATCTACGAGCAGTACTTC.

V is TRBV12-5 and J is TRBJ1-1; D perhaps matches TRBD1 (6 bases). CDR3 size: 13 residues. V gave up 2 bases and J gave up 11 bases, with 15 bases separating them. The germline V gene encodes CDR1 LGHNT and CDR2 FRNRAP. CDR3 protein: CASGLSGEMGAFF. CDR3 coding DNA: TGTGCTAGTGGTTTGTCAGGGGAGATGGGGGCTTTCTTT.

This sequence joins TRBV28 and TRBJ1-5, with D uncertain. There are 17 residues in the CDR3. Between the trimmed V and J ends, which lost 3 bases and 6 bases, there was a span of 21 bases. Germline-derived CDR1 and CDR2 are MDHEN and SYDVKM. The CDR3 here is CASSLDGGDGGSQPQHF. The CDR3 coding sequence is TGTGCCAGCAGTTTGGACGGTGGAGATGGTGGGAGTCAGCCCCAGCATTTT.

Remarks on this clone: Other DNA sequences in the sample encode the same CDR3. This chain links TRBV6-6 with TRBJ1-5; 7 bases agree with TRBD1. V gave up 5 bases and J gave up 4 bases; unmatched junction bases: 2. CDR1 and CDR2 (germline): MNHNY, SVGAGI (reference sequence). The CDR3 loop spans 13 amino acids. In nucleotides, the CDR3 is TGTGCCAGCAGTGCAGGGGGAAATCAGCCCCAGCATTTT. Translated: CASSAGGNQPQHF.

The V and J genes are TRBV18 and TRBJ2-2; 7 bases map to TRBD1. CDR3 length: 15 residues. With V trimmed by 6 bases and J by 3 bases, 7 bases remained unmatched. Looked up from germline, CDR1 is KGHSH and CDR2 is LQKENI. As DNA, the CDR3 is TGTGCCAGCTCTCCATGGGACAGCTACACCGGGGAGCTGTTTTTT. Protein product: CASSPWDSYTGELFF.

V gene TRBV18 combines with J gene TRBJ1-2, with unresolved D. V gave up 0 bases and J gave up 4 bases, with 6 bases separating them. CDR1 is KGHSH and CDR2 is LQKENI in the germline V gene. The CDR3 contains 13 residues. The CDR3, as DNA: TGTGCCAGCTCACCACCGGGCTTCTATGGCTACACCTTC. As protein: CASSPPGFYGYTF.

The gene calls are TRBV18 and TRBJ1-3; D call uncertain. Germline CDR1 reads KGHSH; CDR2 reads LQKENI. The CDR3 totals 18 residues. Trimming shortened V by 4 bases and J by 0 bases, and 19 bases separated the two germline ends. Here the CDR3 reads CASSLSSPPTRSGNTIYF. DNA of the CDR3: TGTGCCAGCTCACTAAGTTCACCGCCAACTCGCTCTGGAAACACCATATATTTT.

The rearrangement links TRBV29-1 to TRBJ2-3; tentative D call: TRBD2 (5 bases). Germline-derived CDR1 and CDR2 are SQVTM and ANQGSEA. The CDR3 extends over 12 amino acids. The V gene lost 3 bases and the J gene lost 5 bases, with 9 bases spanning the gap. The CDR3 DNA reads as TGCAGCGTTGACCTGGCGGGAGATACGCAGTATTTT. Protein: CSVDLAGDTQYF.

This sequence joins TRBV12-5 and TRBJ2-5; 7 bases match TRBD1. Germline lookup yields CDR1 LGHNT and CDR2 FRNRAP. V dropped 6 bases and J dropped 2; count of bases not matched to a gene: 6. The CDR3 extends over 14 amino acids. CDR3 in DNA: TGTGCTAGTGGGCCCGGGACAGAACAAGAGACCCAGTACTTC. It is translated as CASGPGTEQETQYF.

This clone was detected only once. CDR3 DNA sequence: TGTGCCAGCAGCGCGGGGTGGGGAAGCGGTGGAGAGACCCAGTACTTC. Translation gives CASSAGWGSGGETQYF. This rearrangement joins TRBV6-6 to TRBJ2-5, with a possible D match to TRBD2 (6 bases). The V end was cut by 6 bases, the J end by 4 bases, with 21 bases between. The CDR3 sequence is 16 residues long. Germline V gives CDR1 MNHNY, CDR2 SVGAGI (reference sequence).

This rearrangement joins TRBV18 to TRBJ2-7; TRBD2 aligns across 7 bases. The V gene's germline CDR1 is KGHSH and CDR2 LQKENI. J gave up 3 bases and V 4 bases, and 9 bases lay outside the gene matches. This CDR3 contains 15 residues. The CDR3 protein is CASSLYDTSDYEQYF. The CDR3 DNA follows: TGTGCCAGCTCACTTTATGACACTAGCGACTACGAGCAGTACTTC.